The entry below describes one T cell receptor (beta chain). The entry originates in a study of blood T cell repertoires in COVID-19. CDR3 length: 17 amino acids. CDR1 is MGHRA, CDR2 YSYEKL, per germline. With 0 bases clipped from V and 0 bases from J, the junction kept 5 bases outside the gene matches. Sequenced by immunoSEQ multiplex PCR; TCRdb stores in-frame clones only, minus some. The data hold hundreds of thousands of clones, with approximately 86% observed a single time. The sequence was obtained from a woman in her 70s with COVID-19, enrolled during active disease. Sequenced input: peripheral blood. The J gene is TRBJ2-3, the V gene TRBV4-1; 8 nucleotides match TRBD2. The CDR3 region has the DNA TGCGCCAGCAGCCAAGATTTAACTAGCGGTAGCACAGATACGCAGTATTTT. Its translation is CASSQDLTSGSTDTQYF.